The clone carrying this T cell receptor (beta chain) occurred a few times. A J-beta primer mix and a sample-barcoded 5' primer were used in a second PCR of about 7 to 12 cycles. MiXCR was run by TCRdb on the 5' RACE reads, yielding one entry per CDR3 protein. The table has more than 650,000 distinct CDR3 sequences, 20% to 25% seen once. This entry is derived from a study of blood T cells in healthy people across ages. The CDR3 is made up of 13 amino acids. The V gene's germline CDR1 is ENHRY and CDR2 SYGVKD. Deletions cut 0 bases from V and 7 bases from J, with 9 bases between. Specimen: blood. V is TRBV10-3 and J is TRBJ1-1; D ambiguous. The receptor was derived from a man between 65 and 79 years old in good health. The CDR3, as DNA: TGTGCCATCAGTGAGTCGACGCAACTTGAAGCTTTCTTT. Its protein is CAISESTQLEAFF.